The sample holds a few counts of the clone carrying this T cell receptor beta chain. The sample is drawn from a study of blood T cell repertoires in COVID-19. About the research overall: The United States, Italy and Spain provided the acute and convalescent COVID-19 samples. Nucleic acid was either cDNA or gDNA, and it came from T cells, B-cell-depleted T cells, or PBMCs.

Methods used by the authors: Amplification with reference gene primers provided the estimates of nucleated cell counts. Method: immunoSEQ multiplex PCR; TCRdb's copy keeps in-frame clones and lacks some. The V and J calls and clone size were taken over from that table, and D and trimming were inferred from the DNA. The sample lists 200,000 to 300,000 clones, 85% to 90% occurring once. This clonotype was obtained from a middle-aged woman with acute or convalescent COVID-19. What was sequenced was peripheral blood.

The CDR3 DNA is TGTGCCAGCAGCGTAGCGGGGGTTGGCTATAATTCACCCCTCCACTTT. It encodes CASSVAGVGYNSPLHF. This chain connects TRBV9 to TRBJ1-6, with D tentatively TRBD1 (5 bases). Germline-derived CDR1 and CDR2 are SGDLS and YYNGEE. The CDR3 loop spans 16 amino acids. V lost 0 bases and J lost 3, with 10 bases in between.